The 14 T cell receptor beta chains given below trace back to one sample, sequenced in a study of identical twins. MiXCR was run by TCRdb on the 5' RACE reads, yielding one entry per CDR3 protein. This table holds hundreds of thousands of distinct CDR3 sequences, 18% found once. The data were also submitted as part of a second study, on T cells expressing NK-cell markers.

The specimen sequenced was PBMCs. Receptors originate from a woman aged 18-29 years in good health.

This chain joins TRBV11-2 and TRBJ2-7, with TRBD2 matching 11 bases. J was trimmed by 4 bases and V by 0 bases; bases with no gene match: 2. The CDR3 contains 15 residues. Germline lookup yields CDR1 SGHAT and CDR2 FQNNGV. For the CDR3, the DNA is TGTGCCAGCAGCTTAGACTTAGCGGGGGGGTACGAGCAGTACTTC. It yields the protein CASSLDLAGGYEQYF.

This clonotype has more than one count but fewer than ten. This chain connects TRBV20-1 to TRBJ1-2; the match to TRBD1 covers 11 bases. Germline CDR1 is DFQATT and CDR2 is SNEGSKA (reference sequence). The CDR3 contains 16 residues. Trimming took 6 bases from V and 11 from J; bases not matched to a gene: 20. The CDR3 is CSAPTPPGQGGIRYTF. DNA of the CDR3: TGCAGTGCACCGACACCTCCGGGACAGGGGGGGATCCGGTACACCTTC.

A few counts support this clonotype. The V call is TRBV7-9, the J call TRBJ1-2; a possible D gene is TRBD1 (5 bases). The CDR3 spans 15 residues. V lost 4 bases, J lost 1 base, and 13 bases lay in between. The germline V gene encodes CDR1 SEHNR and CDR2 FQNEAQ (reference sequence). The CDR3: CASSSRRGNNYGYTF. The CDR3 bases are TGTGCCAGCAGCTCCCGGCGGGGCAATAACTATGGCTACACCTTC.

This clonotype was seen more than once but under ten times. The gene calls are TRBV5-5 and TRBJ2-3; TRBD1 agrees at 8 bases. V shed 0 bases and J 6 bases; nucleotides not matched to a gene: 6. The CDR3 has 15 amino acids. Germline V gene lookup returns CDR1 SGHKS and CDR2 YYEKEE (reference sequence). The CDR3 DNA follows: TGTGCCAGCAGCTTGGAGGGACAGGCATTCGATACGCAGTATTTT. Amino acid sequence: CASSLEGQAFDTQYF.

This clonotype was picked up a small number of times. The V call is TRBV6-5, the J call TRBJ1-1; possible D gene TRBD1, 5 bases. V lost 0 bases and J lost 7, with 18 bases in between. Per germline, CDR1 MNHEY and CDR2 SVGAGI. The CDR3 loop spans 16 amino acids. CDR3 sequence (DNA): TGTGCCAGCAGTTACTCCAGAGGAAGCGGGGCTGGTGAAGCTTTCTTT. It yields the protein CASSYSRGSGAGEAFF.

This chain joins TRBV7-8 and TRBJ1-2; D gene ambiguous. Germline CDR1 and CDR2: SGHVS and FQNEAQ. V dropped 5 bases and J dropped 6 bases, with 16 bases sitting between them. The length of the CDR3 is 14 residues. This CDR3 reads CASSPTERFNGYTF. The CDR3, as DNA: TGTGCCAGCAGCCCTACAGAGCGGTTCAATGGCTACACCTTC.

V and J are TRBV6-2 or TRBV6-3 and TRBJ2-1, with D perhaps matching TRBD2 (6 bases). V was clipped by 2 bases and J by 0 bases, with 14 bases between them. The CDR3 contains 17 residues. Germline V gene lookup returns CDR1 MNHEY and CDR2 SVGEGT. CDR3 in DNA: TGTGCCAGCAGTTACATAGCGGCTCTCCTCTCCTACAATGAGCAGTTCTTC. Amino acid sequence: CASSYIAALLSYNEQFF.

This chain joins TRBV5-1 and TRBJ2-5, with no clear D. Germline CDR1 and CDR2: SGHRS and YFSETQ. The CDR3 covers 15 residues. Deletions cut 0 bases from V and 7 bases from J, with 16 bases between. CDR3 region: CASSLAGRIVGTQYF. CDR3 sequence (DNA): TGCGCCAGCAGCTTGGCCGGCAGGATCGTCGGGACCCAGTACTTC.

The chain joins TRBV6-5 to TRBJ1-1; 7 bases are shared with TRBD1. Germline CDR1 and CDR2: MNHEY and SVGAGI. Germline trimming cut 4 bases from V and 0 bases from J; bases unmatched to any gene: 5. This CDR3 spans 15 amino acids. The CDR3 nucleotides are TGTGCCAGCAGTTTCCGGACAGGATTGAACACTGAAGCTTTCTTT. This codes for CASSFRTGLNTEAFF.

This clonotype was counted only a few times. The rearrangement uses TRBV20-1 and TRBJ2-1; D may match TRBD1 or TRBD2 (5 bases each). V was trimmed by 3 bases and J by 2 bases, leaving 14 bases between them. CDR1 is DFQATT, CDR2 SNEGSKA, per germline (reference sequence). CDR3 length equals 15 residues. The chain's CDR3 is CSASWGPYAYNEQFF. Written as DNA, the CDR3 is TGCAGTGCTAGCTGGGGACCGTACGCCTACAATGAGCAGTTCTTC.

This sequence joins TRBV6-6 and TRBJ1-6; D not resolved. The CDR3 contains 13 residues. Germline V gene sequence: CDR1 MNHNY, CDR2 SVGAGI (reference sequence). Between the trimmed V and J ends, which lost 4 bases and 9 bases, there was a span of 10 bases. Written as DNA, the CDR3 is TGTGCCAGCAGTTCATTGGGCGGTTCACCCCTCCACTTT. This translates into CASSSLGGSPLHF.

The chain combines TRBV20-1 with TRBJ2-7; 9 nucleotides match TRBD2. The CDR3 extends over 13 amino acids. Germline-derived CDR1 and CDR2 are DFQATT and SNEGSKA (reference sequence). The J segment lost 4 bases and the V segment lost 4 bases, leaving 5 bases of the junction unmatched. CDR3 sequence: CSANSGGHYEQYF. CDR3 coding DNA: TGCAGTGCTAATAGCGGGGGTCATTACGAGCAGTACTTC.

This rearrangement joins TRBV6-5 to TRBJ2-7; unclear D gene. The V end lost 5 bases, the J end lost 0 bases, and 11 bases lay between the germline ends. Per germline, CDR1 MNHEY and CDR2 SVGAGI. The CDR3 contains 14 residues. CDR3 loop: CASSTRKSSYEQYF. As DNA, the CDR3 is TGTGCCAGCAGTACTCGGAAGAGCTCCTACGAGCAGTACTTC.

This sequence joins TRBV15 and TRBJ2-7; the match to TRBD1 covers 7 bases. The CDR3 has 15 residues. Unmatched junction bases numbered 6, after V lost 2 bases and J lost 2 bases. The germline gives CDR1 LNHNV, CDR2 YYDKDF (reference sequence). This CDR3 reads CATSRQRQGPYEQYF. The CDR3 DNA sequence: TGTGCCACCAGCAGACAAAGACAGGGCCCCTACGAGCAGTACTTC.